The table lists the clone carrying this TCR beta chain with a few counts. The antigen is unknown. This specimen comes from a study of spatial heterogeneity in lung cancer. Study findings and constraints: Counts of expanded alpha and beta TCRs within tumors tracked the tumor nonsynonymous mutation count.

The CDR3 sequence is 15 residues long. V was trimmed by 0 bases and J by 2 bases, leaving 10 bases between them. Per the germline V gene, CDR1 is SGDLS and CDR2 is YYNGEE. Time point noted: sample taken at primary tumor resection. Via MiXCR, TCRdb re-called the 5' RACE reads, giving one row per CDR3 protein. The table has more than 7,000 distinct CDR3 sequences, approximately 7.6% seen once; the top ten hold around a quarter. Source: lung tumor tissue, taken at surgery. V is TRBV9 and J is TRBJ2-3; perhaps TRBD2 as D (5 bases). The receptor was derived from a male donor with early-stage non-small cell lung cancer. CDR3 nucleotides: TGTGCCAGCAGCGTAGCTCCTAGCCCCACAGATACGCAGTATTTT. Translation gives CASSVAPSPTDTQYF. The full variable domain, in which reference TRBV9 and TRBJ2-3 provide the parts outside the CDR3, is DSGVTQTPKHLITATGQRVTLRCSPRSGDLSVYWYQQSLDQGLQFLIQYYNGEERAKGNILERFSAQQFPDLHSELNLSSLELGDSALYFCASSVAPSPTDTQYFGPGTRLTVL.